These 12 T cell receptor beta chains share one sample of origin, sequenced in a study of blood T cell repertoires in COVID-19. Method: immunoSEQ multiplex PCR; TCRdb's copy keeps in-frame clones and lacks some. The profile shows tens of thousands of clones, 80% to 90% of them singletons. Sequencing used peripheral blood. These receptors all come from a man aged 45 to 65 with acute or convalescent COVID-19.

The rearrangement uses TRBV24-1 and TRBJ1-1; D is possibly TRBD1 (6 bases). The germline gives CDR1 KGHDR, CDR2 SFDVKD. The germline V and J ends were trimmed by 6 bases and 0 bases, with 10 bases remaining between them. The CDR3 sequence is 14 residues long. CDR3 protein: CATSKDSMNTEAFF. As DNA, the CDR3 is TGTGCCACCAGTAAGGACAGTATGAACACTGAAGCTTTCTTT.

The J gene is TRBJ2-7, the V gene TRBV3-1 (or the pseudogene TRBV3-2); 7 bases align to TRBD1. CDR1 and CDR2 (germline): LGHDT, YNNKEL (reference sequence). The CDR3 runs to 15 residues. V was pared by 1 base and J by 3 bases, with 6 bases of the junction left unmatched. The CDR3 DNA reads as TGTGCCAGCAGCCAAGTACCTACAGGGGTCTACGAGCAGTACTTC. Translated, it gives CASSQVPTGVYEQYF.

The V gene is TRBV27, the J gene TRBJ2-1, with TRBD2 as a possible D gene (6 bases). V was shortened by 5 bases and J by 3 bases, with 20 bases between the two germline ends. The CDR3 covers 17 residues. Germline V lookup: CDR1 MNHEY, CDR2 SMNVEV (reference sequence). The CDR3 DNA follows: TGTGCCAGCAGTCCTAGACGGGGGTATGGGGTCTACAATGAGCAGTTCTTC. Translation: CASSPRRGYGVYNEQFF.

The rearrangement uses TRBV7-3 and TRBJ2-7; 12 bases fit TRBD2. The CDR3 consists of 13 residues. J was trimmed by 6 bases and V by 5 bases; bases with no gene match: 2. CDR1 SGHTA and CDR2 FQGTGA come from the germline V gene. The CDR3 bases are TGTGCCAGCAGCCTAGCGGGAGGGGCCGAGCAGTACTTC. It specifies CASSLAGGAEQYF.

The V gene is TRBV6-6, the J gene TRBJ2-3; TRBD2 aligns across 7 bases. Germline lookup yields CDR1 MNHNY and CDR2 SVGAGI (reference sequence). V shed 6 bases and J 5 bases; nucleotides not matched to a gene: 8. This CDR3 is 14 amino acids long. The CDR3 region has the DNA TGTGCCAGCAGCCGCGGACTAGACGGAGATACGCAGTATTTT. It yields the protein CASSRGLDGDTQYF.

The chain uses TRBV19 and TRBJ2-1, with TRBD2 matching over 11 bases. Germline-derived CDR1 and CDR2 are LNHDA and SQIVND (reference sequence). V was pared by 5 bases and J by 3 bases, with 6 bases of the junction left unmatched. The CDR3 runs 16 residues. CDR3: CASSETGLADYNEQFF. CDR3 sequence (DNA): TGTGCCAGTAGTGAGACGGGACTAGCGGACTACAATGAGCAGTTCTTC.

This rearrangement joins TRBV5-1 to TRBJ2-1; TRBD2 agrees at 8 bases. CDR3 size: 13 residues. With V trimmed by 5 bases and J by 6 bases, 4 bases remained unmatched. Germline CDR1 and CDR2: SGHRS and YFSETQ. The CDR3 region is CASRTGGVNEQFF. The CDR3 nucleotides read TGCGCCAGCAGGACGGGAGGGGTCAATGAGCAGTTCTTC. Based on the CDR3 plus reference TRBV5-1 and TRBJ2-1, the full variable domain is KAGVTQTPRYLIKTRGQQVTLSCSPISGHRSVSWYQQTPGQGLQFLFEYFSETQRNKGNFPGRFSGRQFSNSRSEMNVSTLELGDSALYLCASRTGGVNEQFFGPGTRLTVL.

The V gene is TRBV27, the J gene TRBJ1-6; perhaps TRBD1 as D (5 bases). Trimming took 7 bases from V and 7 from J, leaving 17 bases between them. CDR3 length: 15 amino acids. Germline CDR1 is MNHEY and CDR2 is SMNVEV (reference sequence). As DNA, the CDR3 is TGTGCCAGCACCCTAACCAGGGCTGGAAATTCACCCCTCCACTTT. As protein: CASTLTRAGNSPLHF.

The chain is built from TRBV4-2 and TRBJ2-5, with D possibly matching TRBD1 (5 bases). The V and J ends lost 4 bases and 3 bases respectively, with 12 bases between them. CDR3 size: 14 residues. Germline CDR1 LGHNA, CDR2 YNFKEQ. CDR3: CASSLGQGKETQYF. Here the CDR3 DNA reads TGTGCCAGCAGCCTGGGGCAGGGCAAAGAGACCCAGTACTTC.

The chain recombines TRBV10-3 with TRBJ1-1; no clear D. Germline CDR1 reads ENHRY; CDR2 reads SYGVKD. With 7 bases removed from V and 3 bases from J, the gap between germline ends came to 15 bases. The CDR3 totals 14 residues. CDR3 DNA: TGTGCCATCAACCAAAGGACTGGCGACACTGAAGCTTTCTTT. This gives the protein CAINQRTGDTEAFF.

V is TRBV6-5 and J is TRBJ1-5; 7 bases agree with TRBD1. Germline trimming cut 8 bases from V and 6 bases from J; bases unmatched to any gene: 13. Germline V lookup: CDR1 MNHEY, CDR2 SVGAGI. The CDR3 loop spans 15 amino acids. The CDR3 loop reads CASSKGAGTGQPQHF. CDR3 sequence (DNA): TGTGCCAGCTCTAAGGGGGCAGGGACGGGTCAGCCCCAGCATTTT.

The rearrangement links TRBV6-4 to TRBJ2-7; TRBD2 matches 8 bases. CDR1 and CDR2 (germline): MRHNA, SNTAGT. After removal of 4 bases from V and 4 bases from J, the junction contained 9 bases not matched to a gene. CDR3 length: 15 amino acids. The CDR3 spells CASSVSTGGPYEQYF. The CDR3 DNA sequence: TGTGCCAGCAGTGTCAGTACGGGAGGGCCTTACGAGCAGTACTTC.